This record covers a single T cell receptor (beta chain). Only in-frame clones appear in the TCRdb table, and some are missing; sequencing was by immunoSEQ multiplex PCR. The table includes roughly 1,100,000 clones, more than 60% detected once. The data derive from a study of shared clonotypes between healthy human individuals. The material sequenced was memory CD4+ T cells sorted from blood. This sample's subset: CD45RA-negative fraction. The source is a man between 18 and 35 years old in good health.

Here the CDR3 reads CAISRTGKNYEQYF. In DNA form, the CDR3 reads TGTGCCATTTCCCGGACGGGTAAAAATTACGAGCAGTACTTC. The rearrangement uses TRBV7-9 and TRBJ2-7, with D unclear. Looked up from germline, CDR1 is SEHNR and CDR2 is FQNEAQ (reference sequence). V was clipped by 10 bases and J by 4 bases, with 20 bases between them. This CDR3 comprises 14 residues.